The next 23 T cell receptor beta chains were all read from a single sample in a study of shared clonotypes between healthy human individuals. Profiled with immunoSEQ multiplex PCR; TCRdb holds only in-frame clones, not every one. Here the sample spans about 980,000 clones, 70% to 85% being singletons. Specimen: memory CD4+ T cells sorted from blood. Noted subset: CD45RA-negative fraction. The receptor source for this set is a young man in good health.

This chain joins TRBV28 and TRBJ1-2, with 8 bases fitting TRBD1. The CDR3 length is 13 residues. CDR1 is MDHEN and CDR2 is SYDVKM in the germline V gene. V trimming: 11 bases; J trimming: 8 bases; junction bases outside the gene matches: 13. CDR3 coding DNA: TGTGCCCTAGGGTCGGGACAGGTCGGAGGCTACACCTTC. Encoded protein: CALGSGQVGGYTF.

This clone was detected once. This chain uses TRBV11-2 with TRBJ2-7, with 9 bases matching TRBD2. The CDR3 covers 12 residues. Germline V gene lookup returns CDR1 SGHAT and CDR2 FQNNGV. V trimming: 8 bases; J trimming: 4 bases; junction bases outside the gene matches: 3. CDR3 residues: CASGGGAYEQYF. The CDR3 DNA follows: TGTGCCAGCGGCGGGGGGGCTTACGAGCAGTACTTC.

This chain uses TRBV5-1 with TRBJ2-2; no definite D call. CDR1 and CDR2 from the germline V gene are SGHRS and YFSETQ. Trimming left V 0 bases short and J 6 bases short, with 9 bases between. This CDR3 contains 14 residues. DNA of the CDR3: TGCGCCAGCAGCTTGGCGAACAACGCCGGGGAGCTGTTTTTT. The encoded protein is CASSLANNAGELFF.

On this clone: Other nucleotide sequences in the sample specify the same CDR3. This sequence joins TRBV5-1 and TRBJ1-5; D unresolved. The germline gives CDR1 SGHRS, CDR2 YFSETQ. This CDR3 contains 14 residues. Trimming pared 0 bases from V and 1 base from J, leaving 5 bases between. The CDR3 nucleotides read TGCGCCAGCAGCTTGGGAGAGAGCAATCAGCCCCAGCATTTT. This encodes CASSLGESNQPQHF. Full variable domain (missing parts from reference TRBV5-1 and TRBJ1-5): KAGVTQTPRYLIKTRGQQVTLSCSPISGHRSVSWYQQTPGQGLQFLFEYFSETQRNKGNFPGRFSGRQFSNSRSEMNVSTLELGDSALYLCASSLGESNQPQHFGDGTRLSIL.

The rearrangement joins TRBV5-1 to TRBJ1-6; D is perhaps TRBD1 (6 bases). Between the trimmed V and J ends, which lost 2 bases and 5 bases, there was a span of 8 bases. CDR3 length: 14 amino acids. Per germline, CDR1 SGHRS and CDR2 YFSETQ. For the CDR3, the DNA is TGCGCCAGCAGCTTTGCAGGGGATAATTCACCCCTCCACTTT. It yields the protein CASSFAGDNSPLHF.

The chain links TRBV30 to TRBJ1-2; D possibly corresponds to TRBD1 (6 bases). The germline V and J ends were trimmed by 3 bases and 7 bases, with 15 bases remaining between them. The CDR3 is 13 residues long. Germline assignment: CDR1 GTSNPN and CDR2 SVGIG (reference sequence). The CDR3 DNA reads TGTGCCTGGAGCCATCAGGGGCCCTCTGGCTACACCTTC. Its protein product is CAWSHQGPSGYTF. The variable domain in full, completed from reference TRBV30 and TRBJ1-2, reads SQTIHQWPATLVQPVGSPLSLECTVEGTSNPNLYWYRQAAGRGLQLLFYSVGIGQISSEVPQNLSASRPQDRQFILSSKKLLLSDSGFYLCAWSHQGPSGYTFGSGTRLTVV.

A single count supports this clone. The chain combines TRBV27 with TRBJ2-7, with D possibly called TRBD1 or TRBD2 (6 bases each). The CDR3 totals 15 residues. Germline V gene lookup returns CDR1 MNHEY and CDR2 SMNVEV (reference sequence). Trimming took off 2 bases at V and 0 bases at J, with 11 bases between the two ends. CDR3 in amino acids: CASSLGGGSSYEQYF. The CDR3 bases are TGTGCCAGCAGTTTAGGAGGGGGAAGCTCCTACGAGCAGTACTTC.

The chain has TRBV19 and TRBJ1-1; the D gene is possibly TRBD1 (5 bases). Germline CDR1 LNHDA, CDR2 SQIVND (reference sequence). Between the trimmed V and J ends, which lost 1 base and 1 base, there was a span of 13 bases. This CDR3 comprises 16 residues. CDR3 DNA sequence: TGTGCCAGTAGTATAGGACGGGGGTCATGGAACACTGAAGCTTTCTTT. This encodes CASSIGRGSWNTEAFF.

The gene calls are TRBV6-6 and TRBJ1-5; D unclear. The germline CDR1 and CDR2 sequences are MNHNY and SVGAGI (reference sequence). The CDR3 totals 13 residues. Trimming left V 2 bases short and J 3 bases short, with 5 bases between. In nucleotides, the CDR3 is TGTGCCAGCAGTTACAGTTTCAATCAGCCCCAGCATTTT. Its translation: CASSYSFNQPQHF.

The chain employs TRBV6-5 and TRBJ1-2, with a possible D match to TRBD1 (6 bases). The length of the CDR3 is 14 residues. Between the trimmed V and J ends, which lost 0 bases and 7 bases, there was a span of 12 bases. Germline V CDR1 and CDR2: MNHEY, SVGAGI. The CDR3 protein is CASSYSGGALGYTF. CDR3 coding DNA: TGTGCCAGCAGTTACTCGGGGGGGGCGCTTGGCTACACCTTC.

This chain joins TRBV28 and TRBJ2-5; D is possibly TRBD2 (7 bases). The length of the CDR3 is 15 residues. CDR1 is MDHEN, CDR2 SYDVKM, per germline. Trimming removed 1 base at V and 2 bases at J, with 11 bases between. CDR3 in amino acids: CASSLSGGPQETQYF. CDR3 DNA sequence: TGTGCCAGCAGTTTATCGGGGGGCCCACAAGAGACCCAGTACTTC.

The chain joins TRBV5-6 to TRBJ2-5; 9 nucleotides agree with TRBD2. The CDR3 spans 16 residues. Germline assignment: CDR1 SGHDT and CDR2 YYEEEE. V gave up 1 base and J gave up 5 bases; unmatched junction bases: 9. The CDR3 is CASSLFLAGKRETQYF. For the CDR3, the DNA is TGTGCCAGCAGCTTGTTCCTAGCGGGAAAAAGGGAGACCCAGTACTTC.

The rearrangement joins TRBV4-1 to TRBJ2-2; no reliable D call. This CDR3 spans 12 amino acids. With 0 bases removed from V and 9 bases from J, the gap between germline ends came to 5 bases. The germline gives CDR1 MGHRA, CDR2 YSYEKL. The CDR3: CASSQEGRELFF. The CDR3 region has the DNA TGCGCCAGCAGCCAAGAGGGGAGGGAGCTGTTTTTT.

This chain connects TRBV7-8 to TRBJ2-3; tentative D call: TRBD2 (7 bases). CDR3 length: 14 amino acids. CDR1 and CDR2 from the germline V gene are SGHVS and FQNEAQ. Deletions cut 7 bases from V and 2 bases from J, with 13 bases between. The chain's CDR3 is CASTPGGNTDTQYF. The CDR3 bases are TGTGCCAGCACCCCGGGGGGCAACACAGATACGCAGTATTTT.

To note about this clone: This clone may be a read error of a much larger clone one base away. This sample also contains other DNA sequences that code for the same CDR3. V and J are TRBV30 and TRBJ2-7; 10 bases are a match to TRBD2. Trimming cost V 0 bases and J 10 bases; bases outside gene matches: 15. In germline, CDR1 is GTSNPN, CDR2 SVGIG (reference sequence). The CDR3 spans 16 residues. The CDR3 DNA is TGTGCCTGGAGTGTCTCTAGCGGGAGACGCCGGGGGGAACAGTACTTC. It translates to CAWSVSSGRRRGEQYF.

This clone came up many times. The CDR3 region is CASSQDGNVWDRYYEQYF. The CDR3, as DNA: TGTGCCAGCAGCCAAGATGGGAACGTCTGGGACCGCTACTACGAGCAGTACTTC. The chain employs TRBV14 and TRBJ2-7; D may match TRBD1 or TRBD2 (5 bases each). Trimming left V 0 bases short and J 3 bases short, with 21 bases between. Germline assignment: CDR1 SGHDN and CDR2 FVKESK. CDR3 length: 18 amino acids.

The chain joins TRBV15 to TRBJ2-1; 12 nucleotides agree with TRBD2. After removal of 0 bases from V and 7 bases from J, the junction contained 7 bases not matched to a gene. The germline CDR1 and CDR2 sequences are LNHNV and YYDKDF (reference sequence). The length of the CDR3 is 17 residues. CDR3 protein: CATSRDLTSGGKNEQFF. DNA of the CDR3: TGTGCCACCAGCAGAGATTTGACTAGCGGGGGTAAAAATGAGCAGTTCTTC.

The CDR3 loop reads CASSPGQGQEGETQYF. In DNA, the CDR3 is TGTGCCAGCAGCCCGGGACAGGGGCAGGAAGGGGAGACCCAGTACTTC. The chain couples TRBV5-8 to TRBJ2-5, with 10 bases lining up with TRBD1. In germline, CDR1 is SGHTS, CDR2 YDEGEE. The CDR3 sequence is 16 residues long. After removal of 4 bases from V and 5 bases from J, the junction contained 11 bases not matched to a gene.

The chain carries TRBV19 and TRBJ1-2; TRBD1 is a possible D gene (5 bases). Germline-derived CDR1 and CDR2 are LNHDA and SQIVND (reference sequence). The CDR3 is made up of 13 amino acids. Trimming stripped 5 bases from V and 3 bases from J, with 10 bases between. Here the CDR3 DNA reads TGTGCCAGTAGTTTCGACAGCTACTATGGCTACACCTTC. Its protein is CASSFDSYYGYTF.

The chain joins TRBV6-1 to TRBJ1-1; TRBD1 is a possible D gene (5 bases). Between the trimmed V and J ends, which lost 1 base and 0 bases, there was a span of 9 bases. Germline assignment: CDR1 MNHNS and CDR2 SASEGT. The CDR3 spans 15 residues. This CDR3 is CASSEGDQLNTEAFF. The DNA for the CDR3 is TGTGCCAGCAGTGAAGGGGACCAATTGAACACTGAAGCTTTCTTT.

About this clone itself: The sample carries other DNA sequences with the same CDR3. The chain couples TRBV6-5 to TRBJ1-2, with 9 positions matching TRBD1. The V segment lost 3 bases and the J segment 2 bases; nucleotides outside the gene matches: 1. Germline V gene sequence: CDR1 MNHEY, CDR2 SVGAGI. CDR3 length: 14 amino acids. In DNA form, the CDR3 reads TGTGCCAGCAGTTATGGGACAGGGAACTATGGCTACACCTTC. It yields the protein CASSYGTGNYGYTF.

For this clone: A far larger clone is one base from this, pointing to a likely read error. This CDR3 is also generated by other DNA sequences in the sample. The CDR3 sequence: CAWSSGTGGYNEQFF. CDR3 DNA sequence: TGTGCCTGGAGTTCTGGGACAGGGGGCTACAATGAGCAGTTCTTC. This sequence joins TRBV30 and TRBJ2-1, with 11 bases identical to TRBD1. CDR3 length equals 15 residues. The V gene's germline CDR1 is GTSNPN and CDR2 SVGIG (reference sequence). V was pared by 2 bases and J by 3 bases, with 3 bases of the junction left unmatched.

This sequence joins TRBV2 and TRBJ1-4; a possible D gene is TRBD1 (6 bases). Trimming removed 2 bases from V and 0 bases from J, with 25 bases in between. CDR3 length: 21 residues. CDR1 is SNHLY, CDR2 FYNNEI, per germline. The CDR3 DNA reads TGTGCCAGCAGTGAATCTCTTGTTACAGGGCGAAAAACTGCAACTAATGAAAAACTGTTTTTT. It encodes CASSESLVTGRKTATNEKLFF.